The rows below give T cell receptor beta chains drawn from one sample of a study of beta chain features in type 1 diabetes. The protocol was immunoSEQ multiplex PCR, while the TCRdb copy is restricted to in-frame clones and leaves out a portion. The data hold over 150,000 clones, with approximately 10% observed a single time. The sample taken for sequencing was central memory CD4+ T cells from blood. Receptor source: a man aged 25 to 45 with type 1 diabetes. The CDR3 runs from the conserved cysteine through the conserved F or W. A D gene is named only where the DNA matches it firmly. Rows give clone size only sometimes, using once, few, many, or a class for an expanded clone.

TRBJ1-2	few	.	TRBV2	CASSERQALYYGYTF	TGTGCCAGCAGTGAACGGCAGGCGCTCTACTATGGCTACACCTTC
TRBJ2-7	.	TRBD1	TRBV7-9	CASMPSDRGQPYEQYF	TGTGCCAGCATGCCATCTGACAGGGGCCAACCCTACGAGCAGTACTTC
TRBJ2-7	.	.	TRBV4-3	CASSPKTEYSYEQYF	TGCGCCAGCAGCCCTAAAACGGAGTACTCCTACGAGCAGTACTTC
TRBJ2-1	few	.	TRBV28	CASSLQIPYNEQFF	TGTGCCAGCAGTTTACAGATCCCTTACAATGAGCAGTTCTTC
TRBJ2-7	few	TRBD2	TRBV5-1	CASGPSGAVYEQYF	TGCGCCAGCGGACCTAGCGGAGCCGTCTACGAGCAGTACTTC
TRBJ2-1	few	TRBD2	TRBV4-2	CASSRGESSYNEQFF	TGTGCCAGCTCTCGGGGGGAAAGTTCCTACAATGAGCAGTTCTTC
TRBJ2-7	.	TRBD2	TRBV28	CASSHPTSGNYEQYF	TGTGCCAGCAGCCACCCCACTAGCGGGAACTACGAGCAGTACTTC
TRBJ2-1	.	.	TRBV29-1	CSVGGQGASGFEEFF	TGCAGCGTCGGGGGGCAGGGGGCATCGGGTTTCGAGGAGTTCTTC
TRBJ2-7	.	TRBD2	TRBV6-5	CASRSGRPGTEQYF	TGTGCCAGCAGATCCGGGAGGCCGGGCACCGAGCAGTACTTC
TRBJ2-1	many	.	TRBV2	CASSEAHTGSYNEQFF	TGTGCCAGCAGTGAAGCGCACACAGGGAGCTACAATGAGCAGTTCTTC
TRBJ2-1	.	TRBD2	TRBV11-2	CASRPPGLHSYNEQFF	TGTGCCAGCAGACCGCCGGGACTACACTCCTACAATGAGCAGTTCTTC
TRBJ1-3	.	.	TRBV4-2	CASSQGMTSIGNTIYF	TGTGCCAGCAGCCAAGGAATGACTTCCATCGGAAACACCATATATTTT
TRBJ2-7	.	TRBD1	TRBV4-2	CASSQVGGQGNNEQYF	TGTGCCAGCAGCCAAGTAGGGGGACAGGGTAATAACGAGCAGTACTTC
TRBJ2-1	few	TRBD2	TRBV9	CASSVDLAGGPNEQFF	TGTGCCAGCAGCGTAGATCTCGCGGGAGGCCCCAATGAGCAGTTCTTC
TRBJ2-5	few	TRBD1	TRBV5-1	CASSAAGTGGQETQYF	TGCGCCAGCAGCGCGGCCGGGACAGGGGGCCAAGAGACCCAGTACTTC
TRBJ2-5	.	TRBD2	TRBV4-3	CASSLQLAGTSETQYF	TGCGCCAGCAGCCTCCAATTAGCGGGAACGTCGGAGACCCAGTACTTC
TRBJ2-1	.	TRBD1	TRBV4-2	CASSQAVGTGVYNEQFF	TGTGCCAGCAGCCAAGCGGTCGGGACAGGAGTTTACAATGAGCAGTTCTTC
TRBJ2-7	few	.	TRBV19	CASSPKGQDSYEQYF	TGTGCCAGTAGTCCAAAGGGGCAAGACTCCTACGAGCAGTACTTC
TRBJ2-1	few	.	TRBV6-5	CASSGASIVSEQFF	TGTGCCAGCAGTGGGGCTAGTATAGTGTCTGAGCAGTTCTTC
TRBJ2-7	.	TRBD2	TRBV7-8	CASSVRLAGAGYEQYF	TGTGCCAGCAGCGTTAGACTAGCGGGAGCGGGGTACGAGCAGTACTTC
TRBJ2-1	.	.	TRBV4-2	CASSQRTIPTAPPYNEQFF	TGTGCCAGCAGCCAAAGGACTATTCCCACTGCCCCACCATACAATGAGCAGTTCTTC
TRBJ2-7	many	.	TRBV5-1	CASSLSSNPYEQYF	TGCGCCAGCAGCTTATCGAGCAACCCCTACGAGCAGTACTTC
TRBJ2-1	few	TRBD2	TRBV11-2	CASSSPGLATHNEQFF	TGTGCCAGCAGCTCCCCGGGACTAGCGACCCACAATGAGCAGTTCTTC
TRBJ2-3	.	TRBD2	TRBV30	CAWSVGAGGHTDTQYF	TGTGCCTGGAGTGTTGGGGCGGGAGGGCACACAGATACGCAGTATTTT
TRBJ2-6	few	.	TRBV29-1	CSAKGLHSGANVLTF	TGCAGCGCCAAGGGGCTACACTCTGGGGCCAACGTCCTGACTTTC
TRBJ2-5	few	TRBD2	TRBV2	CASSATSGARETQYF	TGTGCCAGCAGTGCCACTAGCGGGGCAAGGGAGACCCAGTACTTC
TRBJ1-1	few	.	TRBV5-1	CASSFELLGNTEAFF	TGCGCCAGCAGCTTCGAGTTACTCGGGAACACTGAAGCTTTCTTT
TRBJ2-1	.	TRBD2	TRBV2	CASSERLAGGLGQFF	TGTGCCAGCAGTGAGCGGCTAGCGGGAGGCTTAGGGCAGTTCTTC
TRBJ2-7	.	TRBD1	TRBV28	CASRSGQAIYEQYF	TGTGCCAGCAGATCGGGACAGGCAATCTACGAGCAGTACTTC
TRBJ2-1	.	TRBD2	TRBV7-2	CASSLASLAGVDEQFF	TGTGCCAGCAGCTTAGCGTCGCTAGCGGGGGTCGATGAGCAGTTCTTC
TRBJ1-4	.	TRBD1	TRBV28	CASRHGGPGQGYEKLFF	TGTGCCAGCAGACATGGTGGTCCGGGACAGGGCTATGAAAAACTGTTTTTT
TRBJ2-1	many	TRBD1	TRBV18	CASSPTGAEQFF	TGTGCCAGCTCACCGACAGGGGCTGAGCAGTTCTTC
TRBJ1-2	.	.	TRBV7-9	CASSLAEGSGGYTF	TGTGCCAGCAGCTTAGCGGAGGGATCGGGCGGCTACACCTTC
TRBJ2-7	few	.	TRBV7-2	CASSAYRESSYEQYF	TGTGCCAGCAGCGCCTACAGGGAGAGCTCCTACGAGCAGTACTTC
TRBJ2-5	.	TRBD1	TRBV5-1	CASSLVGTGQETQYF	TGCGCCAGCAGCTTGGTTGGGACAGGGCAAGAGACCCAGTACTTC
TRBJ2-2	.	.	TRBV5-1	CASSWPNGREVLFF	TGCGCCAGCAGCTGGCCTAACGGCAGGGAGGTTCTGTTTTTT
TRBJ2-7	few	TRBD2	TRBV7-9	CASSRGTSGNYEQYF	TGTGCCAGCAGCCGCGGGACTAGCGGAAACTACGAGCAGTACTTC
TRBJ1-5	few	.	TRBV30	CAWSTGTDQPQHF	TGTGCCTGGAGTACAGGGACGGATCAGCCCCAGCATTTT
TRBJ2-1	few	.	TRBV28	CASSQPSRGEQFF	TGTGCCAGCAGTCAACCTTCGCGGGGTGAGCAGTTCTTC
TRBJ2-5	.	.	TRBV18	CASSSGLSETQYF	TGTGCCAGCTCCTCGGGACTGTCGGAGACCCAGTACTTC
TRBJ1-4	few	.	TRBV4-1	CASRTSLSRSTNEKLFF	TGCGCCAGCAGGACAAGCCTGAGCCGCTCAACTAATGAAAAACTGTTTTTT
TRBJ2-1	.	.	TRBV4-2	CASSRGSGEQFF	TGTGCCAGCAGCCGGGGCTCGGGTGAGCAGTTCTTC
TRBJ2-1	.	TRBD1	TRBV7-9	CASSSTNGTGLIRNEQFF	TGTGCCAGCAGCTCGACTAATGGGACAGGGTTAATACGGAATGAGCAGTTCTTC
TRBJ1-5	.	.	TRBV9	CASSGGGPQPQHF	TGTGCCAGCAGCGGGGGGGGCCCTCAGCCCCAGCATTTT
TRBJ2-5	few	TRBD2	TRBV19	CASSPSYLTSGRETQYF	TGTGCCAGTAGTCCGTCCTACCTGACTAGCGGGAGAGAGACCCAGTACTTC
TRBJ2-3	few	.	TRBV2	CASSSGPDTQYF	TGTGCCAGCAGCAGTGGTCCAGATACGCAGTATTTT
TRBJ1-1	.	.	TRBV14	CASSHHKRGITEAFF	TGTGCCAGCAGCCACCATAAACGGGGTATAACTGAAGCTTTCTTT
TRBJ1-5	few	.	TRBV28	CASSAADGGNQPQHF	TGTGCCAGCAGTGCAGCGGACGGAGGCAATCAGCCCCAGCATTTT
TRBJ2-4	.	.	TRBV4-3	CASSQDIGGAKNIQYF	TGCGCCAGCAGCCAAGATATCGGGGGTGCCAAAAACATTCAGTACTTC
TRBJ2-1	few	TRBD2	TRBV5-5	CASTKGLVYNEQFF	TGTGCCAGCACCAAGGGACTAGTCTACAATGAGCAGTTCTTC
TRBJ2-1	few	TRBD2	TRBV18	CASSPTSGGYNEQFF	TGTGCCAGCTCACCCACTAGCGGGGGCTACAATGAGCAGTTCTTC
TRBJ1-5	few	.	TRBV5-1	CASSLKAGANQPQHF	TGCGCCAGCAGCTTGAAGGCGGGAGCCAATCAGCCCCAGCATTTT
TRBJ1-1	few	.	TRBV2	CASSERENTEAFF	TGTGCCAGCAGTGAACGGGAGAACACTGAAGCTTTCTTT
TRBJ1-3	.	.	TRBV18	CASSSGNSGNTIYF	TGTGCCAGCTCATCCGGGAACTCTGGAAACACCATATATTTT
TRBJ2-2	few	.	TRBV28	CASSPGGDRELFF	TGTGCCAGCAGCCCGGGGGGGGACAGAGAGCTGTTTTTT
TRBJ2-4	few	.	TRBV2	CARLRNWAKNIQYF	TGTGCCAGGCTCAGGAATTGGGCCAAAAACATTCAGTACTTC
TRBJ2-1	.	.	TRBV15	CATSRDLDPRDTWDEQFF	TGTGCCACCAGCAGAGATTTGGACCCCCGGGACACCTGGGATGAGCAGTTCTTC